Given below is one T cell receptor beta chain in context. Its antigen has not been determined. Within one base of it there is no much larger clone, and no base qualities were kept. The immunoSEQ Assay, a bias-controlled multiplex PCR, was used to amplify TCRbeta CDR3 regions from genomic DNA. In the source study's methods: Nucleated cell counts per sample were estimated from amplification of reference gene primers within the assay. Sequence reads were collapsed and filtered to measure the absolute abundance of every unique TCRbeta CDR3 rearrangement. Productive Simpson clonality was computed per sample as the square root of Simpson's diversity index over productive rearrangements. The table was pulled from immuneACCESS by TCRdb, which kept in-frame rearrangements only. Such tables lose some clones; where checked, under half of the loss comes from unresolved V genes, and the rest has no known cause. The V and J calls and the clone size are those of that table, but D and trimming were determined from the DNA. The sample table holds 40,000 to 45,000 clones, of which roughly 70% were seen once. 6.2% of the sample lies in the top ten.

The data stem from a study of blood T cell repertoires in COVID-19 (dated by TCRdb to about 2020). Some background on the complete study: The collaborator samples originated in the United States, Italy and Spain and spanned the acute and convalescent phases of COVID-19. The prospective study material was composed of cDNA or gDNA derived from T cells, B-cell-depleted T cells, or PBMCs. Sample metadata almost always included a de-identified subject ID, COVID-19 status, age in years and sex. HLA class I and class II types, where available, came from metadata supplied by the sample provider rather than from assay-based typing. The samples were drawn from two sources: the first 160 participants of the ongoing ImmuneRACE study, and 1,000 to 1,500 subjects contributed by 6 global collaborators. The repertoires were made available in a free public database intended to serve as a resource for research on the immune response to SARS-CoV-2. Deeply sampled blood TCRbeta repertoires from subjects exposed to, actively infected with, or recovered from COVID-19 were included in the dataset.

From its cysteine to its phenylalanine, the CDR3 spans 13 amino acids. Just CDR3 DNA is preserved here, 39 bases in frame from base 1. Per the germline V gene (reference sequence), LNHDA is the CDR1 and SQIVND is the CDR2. V lost 3 bases and J lost 5 bases; the stretch between them is 10 bases long. Whole blood was collected in K2EDTA tubes by collaborating institutions according to the institutions' own protocols. For TCRbeta analysis, collaborators shipped samples as frozen whole blood, isolated PBMCs, or DNA extracted from either of those sample types. Summary of the overall study and its limitations: Clinical and demographic metadata were provided uncurated, with the amount varying by source and participant.

The chain uses TRBV19 and TRBJ1-1; the D gene is perhaps TRBD1, from 5 matching bases. Material for sequencing was peripheral blood. The source of this sequence is a man older than 75 with acute or convalescent COVID-19. The CDR3 region reads CASSIWGGTEAFF. The DNA sequence reads TGTGCCAGTAGTATTTGGGGCGGTACTGAAGCTTTCTTT. Reference TRBV19 and TRBJ1-1 proteins supply the regions before and after the CDR3; the full variable domain is: DGGITQSPKYLFRKEGQNVTLSCEQNLNHDAMYWYRQDPGQGLRLIYYSQIVNDFQKGDIAEGYSVSREKKESFPLTVTSAQKNPTAFYLCASSIWGGTEAFFGQGTRLTVV.